This T cell receptor beta chain was retrieved from a study of T cells in Graves' hyperthyroidism and ophthalmopathy. The V end lost 7 bases, the J end lost 7 bases, and 13 bases lay between the germline ends. The length of the CDR3 is 12 residues. Germline CDR1 and CDR2: MDHEN and SYDVKM. This clonotype was counted once. No antigen is known for it. Uncontrolled infection, other autoimmune disease, pregnancy or lactation disqualified patients from enrolment. Fresh peripheral blood, around 9.2 ml of it, supplied the PBMCs. Findings of the study overall: Expanded thyroid clonotypes (above 0.001) were mostly also found in blood. The authors' 13 V-J model separated ophthalmopathy from stable hyperthyroidism.

RNA transcripts gave rise to amplified TCR beta CDR3 regions. TCR CDR3 regions were first amplified by RT-PCR with HTBI primers. Each CDR3 protein gets one entry after TCRdb re-called the multiplex PCR reads with MiXCR. The table records a few hundred thousand distinct CDR3 sequences, about 14% of them present only once. The J gene is TRBJ1-1, the V gene TRBV28; D not certain. The source is a woman in her thirties with Graves' ophthalmopathy. Sequenced: blood. CDR3 nucleotides: TGTGCCAGCACCGGGAGTATCGATGAAGCTTTCTTT. Translation gives CASTGSIDEAFF.